One sample yielded the 32 T cell receptor beta chains listed below, sequenced in a study of cytomegalovirus exposure and HLA in healthy donors. The PCR had 60 Vbeta and 13 Jbeta primers. Method: immunoSEQ multiplex PCR; TCRdb's copy keeps in-frame clones and lacks some. The data hold 150,000 to 190,000 clones, with roughly 82% observed a single time. Sequenced material: PBMCs. These receptor sequences come from a woman aged 50 to 60 in good health and CMV-seropositive.

This CDR3 reads CASSDRDTYGYTF. CDR3 nucleotide sequence: TGTGCCAGTAGTGACCGGGACACCTATGGCTACACCTTC. The genes are TRBV19 and TRBJ1-2; tentative D call: TRBD1 (6 bases). CDR3 length equals 13 residues. From germline, CDR1 is LNHDA and CDR2 SQIVND (reference sequence). V was shortened by 5 bases and J by 4 bases, with 11 bases between the two germline ends.

V is TRBV6-4 and J is TRBJ2-2, with 7 nucleotides matching TRBD2. Germline-derived CDR1 and CDR2 are MRHNA and SNTAGT. With V trimmed by 5 bases and J by 4 bases, 4 bases remained unmatched. This CDR3 comprises 14 residues. CDR3 in amino acids: CASSHIAGTGELFF. CDR3 nucleotide sequence: TGTGCCAGCAGTCACATAGCGGGCACCGGGGAGCTGTTTTTT.

The CDR3 loop is CAWRQGVGDGYTF. The CDR3 DNA is TGTGCCTGGAGACAGGGAGTGGGGGATGGCTACACCTTC. This sequence joins TRBV30 and TRBJ1-2, with a tentative D call TRBD1 (6 bases). Looked up from germline, CDR1 is GTSNPN and CDR2 is SVGIG (reference sequence). The CDR3 extends over 13 amino acids. Trimming took off 3 bases at V and 6 bases at J, with 14 bases between the two ends.

V usage is TRBV4-1 and J usage is TRBJ2-1; 7 bases map to TRBD1. The CDR3 runs to 15 residues. The V gene end was trimmed by 5 bases and the J gene end by 2 bases; junction bases not matched to a gene: 6. CDR1 MGHRA and CDR2 YSYEKL come from the germline V gene. The CDR3 protein is CASSRDRDPYNEQFF. DNA of the CDR3: TGCGCCAGCAGCAGGGACAGAGACCCCTACAATGAGCAGTTCTTC.

The chain joins TRBV5-1 to TRBJ1-2, with no clear D. The CDR3 runs to 14 residues. V was clipped by 4 bases and J by 0 bases, with 10 bases between them. Germline lookup yields CDR1 SGHRS and CDR2 YFSETQ. Here the CDR3 reads CASSPRGANYGYTF. The CDR3 DNA reads TGCGCCAGCAGCCCCCGCGGTGCTAACTATGGCTACACCTTC.

The rearrangement links TRBV15 to TRBJ2-5; D is perhaps TRBD2 (6 bases). V was clipped by 0 bases and J by 2 bases, with 13 bases between them. This CDR3 contains 16 residues. The V gene's germline CDR1 is LNHNV and CDR2 YYDKDF (reference sequence). This CDR3 is CATSREGGLSQETQYF. The CDR3 DNA reads as TGTGCCACCAGCAGAGAAGGAGGGTTAAGTCAAGAGACCCAGTACTTC.

This clone has only a few counts. The chain combines TRBV29-1 with TRBJ1-2; TRBD1 might be the D (5 bases). CDR3 length: 12 amino acids. CDR1 SQVTM and CDR2 ANQGSEA come from the germline V gene. V lost 5 bases to trimming and J lost 7 bases, with 14 bases between them. DNA for the CDR3: TGCAGCGTTACAGGAGGGGTAACTGGCTACACCTTC. This encodes CSVTGGVTGYTF.

This chain links TRBV19 with TRBJ1-5; 8 positions agree with TRBD1. Germline CDR1 is LNHDA and CDR2 is SQIVND (reference sequence). Losses at the gene ends were 6 bases for V and 1 base for J; bases not matched to a gene: 5. The CDR3 runs to 15 residues. CDR3 region: CASRQGAISNQPQHF. The CDR3 DNA reads as TGTGCCAGTAGGCAGGGGGCAATCAGCAATCAGCCCCAGCATTTT. The whole variable domain, filled in from reference TRBV19 and TRBJ1-5, reads DGGITQSPKYLFRKEGQNVTLSCEQNLNHDAMYWYRQDPGQGLRLIYYSQIVNDFQKGDIAEGYSVSREKKESFPLTVTSAQKNPTAFYLCASRQGAISNQPQHFGDGTRLSIL.

This chain links TRBV6-6 with TRBJ2-5, with D possibly matching TRBD1 (6 bases). The tail of the sequence fits TRBJ2-7 better, so the J call may be wrong. CDR1 is MNHNY and CDR2 is SVGAGI in the germline V gene (reference sequence). The CDR3 is made up of 16 amino acids. This CDR3 reads CASSAQTGLGSYEQYF. DNA of the CDR3: TGTGCCAGCAGTGCACAGACAGGCCTGGGCTCCTACGAGCAGTACTTC.

The chain employs TRBV6-1 and TRBJ2-7; tentatively, D is TRBD1 (6 bases). The germline gives CDR1 MNHNS, CDR2 SASEGT. This CDR3 has 15 residues. The V end was cut by 6 bases, the J end by 1 base, with 16 bases between. CDR3 sequence (DNA): TGTGCCAGCAGCCCTGGACAGTCCCCTTCCTACGAGCAGTACTTC. It is translated as CASSPGQSPSYEQYF.

The chain employs TRBV30 and TRBJ1-6; D unresolved. V lost 0 bases and J lost 8, with 20 bases in between. The germline V gene encodes CDR1 GTSNPN and CDR2 SVGIG (reference sequence). This CDR3 contains 17 residues. The CDR3 coding sequence is TGTGCCTGGAGTGTAAAGGGTGGAGGAAAGGGAGATTCACCCCTCCACTTT. It encodes CAWSVKGGGKGDSPLHF.

The CDR3 protein is CASSSRTSGGLDTQYF. The CDR3 DNA reads TGCGCCAGCAGCTCGAGGACGAGCGGGGGACTAGATACGCAGTATTTT. V usage is TRBV5-1 and J usage is TRBJ2-3, with 8 bases that match TRBD2. The CDR3 spans 16 residues. V lost 3 bases and J lost 5; bases outside the gene matches: 11. Per the germline V gene, CDR1 is SGHRS and CDR2 is YFSETQ. Drawing the rest from reference TRBV5-1 and TRBJ2-3, the complete variable domain is KAGVTQTPRYLIKTRGQQVTLSCSPISGHRSVSWYQQTPGQGLQFLFEYFSETQRNKGNFPGRFSGRQFSNSRSEMNVSTLELGDSALYLCASSSRTSGGLDTQYFGPGTRLTVL.

The genes are TRBV11-2 and TRBJ1-1; no definite D call. This CDR3 contains 15 residues. Trimming removed 0 bases from V and 5 bases from J, with 13 bases in between. Germline V gives CDR1 SGHAT, CDR2 FQNNGV. The CDR3 is CASSLDPGRLTEAFF. CDR3 nucleotide sequence: TGTGCCAGCAGCTTAGATCCGGGTCGGTTGACTGAAGCTTTCTTT.

The chain recombines TRBV18 with TRBJ2-7, with TRBD2 identical over 9 bases. The length of the CDR3 is 15 residues. CDR1 is KGHSH, CDR2 LQKENI, per germline. V shed 1 base and J 5 bases; nucleotides not matched to a gene: 6. The CDR3 nucleotides are TGTGCCAGCTCACCACTCCCTAGCGGGGACAACGAGCAGTACTTC. Its translation: CASSPLPSGDNEQYF.

The genes are TRBV28 and TRBJ1-2; TRBD1 agrees at 9 bases. The CDR3 spans 16 residues. V trimming: 2 bases; J trimming: 13 bases; junction bases outside the gene matches: 17. Germline CDR1 and CDR2: MDHEN and SYDVKM. CDR3 amino acids: CASSLPNGQGSPGATF. CDR3 DNA: TGTGCCAGCAGTTTACCTAACGGACAGGGGAGCCCCGGGGCCACCTTC.

The rearrangement uses TRBV4-1 and TRBJ1-4, with no clear D. CDR3 length: 14 amino acids. With 0 bases removed from V and 6 bases from J, the gap between germline ends came to 8 bases. Germline V CDR1 and CDR2: MGHRA, YSYEKL. The CDR3 DNA is TGCGCCAGCAGCCAAGAGGGCGGGTATGAAAAACTGTTTTTT. Translation gives CASSQEGGYEKLFF.

This clone was observed a few times. The gene calls are TRBV2 and TRBJ2-7; possibly TRBD2 for D (5 bases). From germline, CDR1 is SNHLY and CDR2 FYNNEI. This CDR3 has 13 amino acids. V gave up 7 bases and J gave up 0 bases, with 10 bases separating them. Written as DNA, the CDR3 is TGTGCCAGCACTAGCTCCCCCTCCTACGAGCAGTACTTC. This translates into CASTSSPSYEQYF.

V gene TRBV19 combines with J gene TRBJ2-7, with 9 bases identical to TRBD1. V dropped 1 base and J dropped 4; count of bases not matched to a gene: 5. There are 15 residues in the CDR3. Germline V gene lookup returns CDR1 LNHDA and CDR2 SQIVND (reference sequence). In DNA, the CDR3 is TGTGCCAGTAGTATAGGTGGGACAGGGCTATACGAGCAGTACTTC. The encoded protein is CASSIGGTGLYEQYF.

The V gene is TRBV7-2, the J gene TRBJ2-3; the D is unclear. The germline CDR1 and CDR2 sequences are SGHTA and FQGNSA. This CDR3 contains 14 residues. Trimming pared 4 bases from V and 1 base from J, leaving 9 bases between. The CDR3 sequence is CASSSLSGTDTQYF. In nucleotides, the CDR3 is TGTGCCAGCAGCTCGCTAAGCGGCACAGATACGCAGTATTTT. Based on the CDR3 plus reference TRBV7-2 and TRBJ2-3, the full variable domain is GAGVSQSPSNKVTEKGKDVELRCDPISGHTALYWYRQSLGQGLEFLIYFQGNSAPDKSGLPSDRFSAERTGGSVSTLTIQRTQQEDSAVYLCASSSLSGTDTQYFGPGTRLTVL.

The chain employs TRBV19 and TRBJ1-2; 9 nucleotides align to TRBD1. In germline, CDR1 is LNHDA, CDR2 SQIVND (reference sequence). Unmatched junction bases numbered 4, after V lost 7 bases and J lost 7 bases. The CDR3 length is 12 residues. The CDR3 reads CASNDRGFGYTF. The DNA for the CDR3 is TGTGCCAGTAATGACAGGGGGTTTGGCTACACCTTC. Combining the CDR3 with reference TRBV19 and TRBJ1-2 gives the whole variable domain DGGITQSPKYLFRKEGQNVTLSCEQNLNHDAMYWYRQDPGQGLRLIYYSQIVNDFQKGDIAEGYSVSREKKESFPLTVTSAQKNPTAFYLCASNDRGFGYTFGSGTRLTVV.

The V gene is TRBV2, the J gene TRBJ1-2; 8 nucleotides line up with TRBD1. The CDR3 length is 17 residues. Germline-derived CDR1 and CDR2 are SNHLY and FYNNEI. With 4 bases clipped from V and 2 bases from J, the junction kept 12 bases outside the gene matches. The chain's CDR3 is CASSVDQGAVRNYGYTF. The CDR3 region has the DNA TGTGCCAGCAGTGTGGATCAGGGGGCGGTGCGGAACTATGGCTACACCTTC.

The rearrangement joins TRBV6-6 to TRBJ2-2, with no clear D. CDR3 length equals 16 residues. The germline gives CDR1 MNHNY, CDR2 SVGAGI (reference sequence). Trimming pared 2 bases from V and 5 bases from J, leaving 15 bases between. In DNA, the CDR3 is TGTGCCAGCAGTTACGAGCGAGGCCGGATAACCGGGGAGCTGTTTTTT. This codes for CASSYERGRITGELFF.

The rearrangement joins TRBV13 to TRBJ2-1; TRBD2 matches at 10 bases. Germline-derived CDR1 and CDR2 are PRHDT and FYEKMQ (reference sequence). Unmatched junction bases numbered 7, after V lost 5 bases and J lost 6 bases. The CDR3 has 15 amino acids. CDR3 nucleotides: TGTGCCAGCAGCACGCAGCGGGGGGGCCCCAATGAGCAGTTCTTC. It translates to CASSTQRGGPNEQFF. Complete variable domain (other parts from reference TRBV13 and TRBJ2-1): AAGVIQSPRHLIKEKRETATLKCYPIPRHDTVYWYQQGPGQDPQFLISFYEKMQSDKGSIPDRFSAQQFSDYHSELNMSSLELGDSALYFCASSTQRGGPNEQFFGPGTRLTVL.

This chain connects TRBV6-4 to TRBJ2-1, with 7 bases identical to TRBD1. V lost 6 bases to trimming and J lost 0 bases; unmatched junction nucleotides: 11. The length of the CDR3 is 17 residues. CDR1 MRHNA and CDR2 SNTAGT come from the germline V gene. The CDR3 nucleotides read TGTGCCAGCAGCCGTTCGGGACAGCCCAGCTCCTACAATGAGCAGTTCTTC. Its protein product is CASSRSGQPSSYNEQFF.

The chain links TRBV7-9 to TRBJ2-1, with D perhaps matching TRBD2 (6 bases). V shed 5 bases and J shed 4 bases, with 12 bases lying between them. CDR1 and CDR2 (germline): SEHNR, FQNEAQ (reference sequence). The CDR3 is made up of 14 amino acids. The CDR3 reads CASSTLGGYNEQFF. CDR3 nucleotides: TGTGCCAGCAGCACCCTGGGGGGTTACAATGAGCAGTTCTTC. Using reference TRBV7-9 and TRBJ2-1 for the parts outside the CDR3, the full variable domain is DTGVSQNPRHKITKRGQNVTFRCDPISEHNRLYWYRQTLGQGPEFLTYFQNEAQLEKSRLLSDRFSAERPKGSFSTLEIQRTEQGDSAMYLCASSTLGGYNEQFFGPGTRLTVL.

V is TRBV19 and J is TRBJ1-2; D call uncertain. Germline V gene sequence: CDR1 LNHDA, CDR2 SQIVND (reference sequence). Trimming removed 3 bases from V and 3 bases from J, with 14 bases in between. The CDR3 runs to 15 residues. The CDR3 is CASSILAGTYYGYTF. In DNA form, the CDR3 reads TGTGCCAGTAGTATCCTGGCGGGAACTTACTATGGCTACACCTTC.

CDR3 DNA: TGTGCCACCAGCGGCAGGGGGGAAGCTTTCTTT. Residues: CATSGRGEAFF. V gene TRBV15 combines with J gene TRBJ1-1, with 7 positions matching TRBD1. Germline V gene lookup returns CDR1 LNHNV and CDR2 YYDKDF (reference sequence). V dropped 5 bases and J dropped 8; count of bases not matched to a gene: 2. This CDR3 is built from 11 residues. Full variable domain (remainder filled in from reference TRBV15 and TRBJ1-1): DAMVIQNPRYQVTQFGKPVTLSCSQTLNHNVMYWYQQKSSQAPKLLFHYYDKDFNNEADTPDNFQSRRPNTSFCFLDIRSPGLGDTAMYLCATSGRGEAFFGQGTRLTVV.

The V gene is TRBV19, the J gene TRBJ1-5; TRBD1 matches 11 bases. Germline values: CDR1 LNHDA, CDR2 SQIVND (reference sequence). The CDR3 has 15 residues. V dropped 10 bases and J dropped 7; count of bases not matched to a gene: 12. DNA of the CDR3: TGTGCCACTCAGAGGGGGACAGGGGGTCGGCAGCCCCAGCATTTT. This sequence encodes CATQRGTGGRQPQHF. Looking up the rest from reference TRBV19 and TRBJ1-5 gives the full variable domain: DGGITQSPKYLFRKEGQNVTLSCEQNLNHDAMYWYRQDPGQGLRLIYYSQIVNDFQKGDIAEGYSVSREKKESFPLTVTSAQKNPTAFYLCATQRGTGGRQPQHFGDGTRLSIL.

The CDR3 DNA is TGCGCCAGCAGCCACCCAGTAGGAGGAGCGGGGGGGCCGGTCGCGCAGTATTTT. It is translated as CASSHPVGGAGGPVAQYF. This sequence joins TRBV4-1 and TRBJ2-3; 10 bases are a match to TRBD2. In germline, CDR1 is MGHRA, CDR2 YSYEKL. Trimming removed 3 bases from V and 10 bases from J; junction bases left unmatched: 19. The CDR3 consists of 18 residues.

V gene TRBV5-1 combines with J gene TRBJ2-3; 8 nucleotides match TRBD2. Germline lookup yields CDR1 SGHRS and CDR2 YFSETQ. J lost 4 bases, V lost 2 bases, and 6 bases had no gene match. The length of the CDR3 is 15 residues. CDR3 in amino acids: CASSFSGGVPDTQYF. The CDR3 nucleotides read TGCGCCAGCAGCTTCTCCGGGGGGGTCCCAGATACGCAGTATTTT.

The genes are TRBV30 and TRBJ2-4; the D gene is possibly TRBD1 (6 bases). The CDR3 spans 11 residues. V lost 3 bases to trimming and J lost 9 bases, with 9 bases between them. Germline V CDR1 and CDR2: GTSNPN, SVGIG (reference sequence). The CDR3 here is CAWSLGGIQYF. The CDR3 nucleotides are TGTGCCTGGAGCCTAGGGGGCATTCAGTACTTC.

This chain links TRBV7-2 with TRBJ2-2; a possible D gene is TRBD2 (6 bases). The CDR3 sequence is 15 residues long. V was shortened by 1 base and J by 5 bases, with 11 bases between the two germline ends. Looked up from germline, CDR1 is SGHTA and CDR2 is FQGNSA. DNA of the CDR3: TGTGCCAGCAGCTTAGGGGACTTCTTGACCGGGGAGCTGTTTTTT. It translates to CASSLGDFLTGELFF.